The present TCR beta chain was sequenced within a study of identical twins. Findings of the study overall: Partly confounded zero-insertion analyses could result from invariant MAIT and iNKT cells.

Germline V gives CDR1 KGHSH, CDR2 LQKENI. The V gene lost 2 bases and the J gene lost 0 bases, with 18 bases spanning the gap. The CDR3 is made up of 18 amino acids. With regard to this clonotype: Its matching antigen is unknown.

From the 5' RACE reads, TCRdb called clonotypes with MiXCR, one entry per CDR3 protein. The repertoire holds under 800,000 distinct CDR3 sequences, roughly 20% seen once, with 4.3% in the top ten. This sample also appeared in a second study, on T cells expressing NK-cell markers. That work states: CD3+CD56+NKG2C+, CD3+CD56+NKG2C- and CD3+CD56-NKG2C+ T cells, once sorted, supplied the TCR beta repertoires. Expanded clones of NKG2C+ T cells had an unclear HCMV specificity.

The V and J genes are TRBV18 and TRBJ2-3; D unresolved. This clonotype was sampled from a young woman in good health. Sequenced input: PBMCs. The CDR3 sequence: CASSPRPTRTTSTDTQYF. DNA for the CDR3: TGTGCCAGCTCACCAAGACCGACCCGAACAACTAGCACAGATACGCAGTATTTT.